A selection of T cell receptor beta chains follows, all from one sample in a study of radiotherapy plus CTLA-4 blockade in lung cancer. The table came from immunoSEQ multiplex PCR; TCRdb's copy has only in-frame clones and leaves some out. The sample records approximately 85,000 clones, about four fifths being singletons. The material sequenced was peripheral blood, taken from a patient treated with radiotherapy plus ipilimumab. These receptors came from a human donor with non-small cell lung cancer that progressed on radiotherapy plus ipilimumab. The CDR3 runs from the conserved cysteine through the conserved F or W. D genes are given only for firm matches. For some rows the clone size is stated as once, few or many, or as a class when expanded; others skip it.

14	-	TRBJ1-3	-	TRBV6-5	TGTGCCAGCAGTTTGACCGGGGGCGGAAACACCATATATTTT	CASSLTGGGNTIYF
13	-	TRBJ1-6	TRBD1	TRBV30	TGTGCCTGGAAGGAGGGGGCATTTTCACCCCTCCACTTT	CAWKEGAFSPLHF
14	once	TRBJ2-1	TRBD2	TRBV11-2	TGTGCCAGCAGCGTTAGCGGGGGGGTCAATGAGCAGTTCTTC	CASSVSGGVNEQFF
13	once	TRBJ1-4	-	TRBV27	TGTGCCAGCAGAGGAGCAGCTGAGAAAAAACTGTTTTTT	CASRGAAEKKLFF
16	-	TRBJ2-7	TRBD1	TRBV5-1	TGCGCCAGCAGCTTGGACCGAGAGACAGGGGGCACAGGGCAGTACTTC	CASSLDRETGGTGQYF
16	-	TRBJ1-1	TRBD1	TRBV7-9	TGTGCCAGCAGCTTAGCGTCAGGGGGCGGGGGCACTGAAGCTTTCTTT	CASSLASGGGGTEAFF
15	few	TRBJ2-3	-	TRBV6-5	TGTGCCAGCAGTGCCGGGAGCGCCCGCACAGATACGCAGTATTTT	CASSAGSARTDTQYF
15	-	TRBJ1-6	TRBD1	TRBV5-1	TGCGCCAGCAGCCCCGACAGGGGCGGTAATTCACCCCTCCACTTT	CASSPDRGGNSPLHF
15	-	TRBJ2-3	TRBD1	TRBV10-3	TGTGCCATCAGTATGGGACAGTCTAGCACAGATACGCAGTATTTT	CAISMGQSSTDTQYF
14	-	TRBJ2-3	TRBD2	TRBV5-1	TGCGCCAGCAGCCGCGGGGGGAGCACAGATACGCAGTATTTT	CASSRGGSTDTQYF
15	-	TRBJ2-1	TRBD2	TRBV28	TGTGCCAGCGCAACTTGGACTAGCGGGGACAATGAGCAGTTCTTC	CASATWTSGDNEQFF
15	-	TRBJ1-3	-	TRBV18	TGTGCCAGCTCACCGGTGGGGAGCTCTGGAAACACCATATATTTT	CASSPVGSSGNTIYF